This is a list of T cell receptor beta chains from one sample in a study of cytomegalovirus exposure and HLA in healthy donors. The method was immunoSEQ multiplex PCR; TCRdb's version includes in-frame clones alone and lacks a portion of them. Among about 150,000 clones listed, approximately 80% were seen once. Sequencing used PBMCs. These receptors were collected from a boy between 2 and 10 years old in good health and CMV-seronegative. Both conserved end residues are part of each CDR3. D genes are given only for firm matches. Size is omitted from some rows. Given values are once, few, many or a class for expanded clones.

V	D	size	J	CDR3	DNA
TRBV6-1	.	.	TRBJ2-4	CASSEIQGGAKNIQYF	TGTGCCAGCAGTGAAATCCAAGGAGGGGCCAAAAACATTCAGTACTTC
TRBV27	.	.	TRBJ1-1	CASSLLGGGPDTEAFF	TGTGCCAGCAGTTTACTTGGCGGGGGCCCCGACACTGAAGCTTTCTTT
TRBV7-9	.	.	TRBJ2-5	CASSSVWGQGTQYF	TGTGCCAGCAGCTCGGTCTGGGGGCAGGGGACCCAGTACTTC
TRBV6-1	TRBD2	.	TRBJ2-2	CASSVSGTRPGELFF	TGTGCCAGCAGTGTTAGCGGGACGCGTCCCGGGGAGCTGTTTTTT
TRBV4-3	.	.	TRBJ2-3	CASSQDRPSTDTQYF	TGCGCCAGCAGCCAAGATCGTCCCAGCACAGATACGCAGTATTTT
TRBV5-4	TRBD1	.	TRBJ2-7	CASSLPGQSAKSSYEQYF	TGTGCCAGCAGCTTGCCGGGACAGAGCGCTAAAAGCTCCTACGAGCAGTACTTC
TRBV5-1	TRBD2	.	TRBJ2-3	CASSLEAGWTFSF	TGCGCCAGCAGCTTAGAAGCGGGGTGGACGTTTAGTTTT
TRBV5-6	.	.	TRBJ2-3	CASSLRLATSTDTQYF	TGTGCCAGCAGCTTAAGACTCGCGACTAGCACAGATACGCAGTATTTT
TRBV7-9	.	.	TRBJ2-7	CASSPGRRPDEQYF	TGTGCCAGCAGCCCAGGGAGGCGGCCTGACGAGCAGTACTTC
TRBV7-9	.	.	TRBJ1-2	CASSLPGIEGYTF	TGTGCCAGCAGCCTCCCCGGTATCGAGGGCTACACCTTC
TRBV18	TRBD1	once	TRBJ1-1	CASSPRDRVDTEAFF	TGTGCCAGCTCACCTCGGGACAGGGTGGACACTGAAGCTTTCTTT
TRBV4-1	TRBD2	.	TRBJ2-7	CASSQDPSGIIFSEQYF	TGCGCCAGCAGCCAAGATCCTAGCGGGATTATATTCAGCGAGCAGTACTTC
TRBV5-4	.	.	TRBJ2-3	CASGTGSWGSIDTDTQYF	TGTGCCAGCGGAACGGGTAGTTGGGGCTCCATAGACACAGATACGCAGTATTTT
TRBV29-1	TRBD1	.	TRBJ2-2	CSAKGQKNIGELFF	TGCAGCGCGAAGGGACAGAAGAACATCGGGGAGCTGTTTTTT
TRBV28	.	few	TRBJ2-7	CASSPHQAGTYEQYF	TGTGCCAGCAGTCCCCATCAGGCGGGGACCTACGAGCAGTACTTC
TRBV6-1	TRBD2	few	TRBJ2-7	CASSEASGSSYEQYF	TGTGCCAGCAGTGAAGCTAGCGGGAGCTCCTACGAGCAGTACTTC
TRBV2	TRBD1	once	TRBJ1-2	CASTGGTGGFGGYGYTF	TGTGCCAGCACCGGTGGGACAGGGGGCTTTGGAGGCTATGGCTACACCTTC
TRBV30	TRBD1	.	TRBJ1-2	CAWWGARAGGLRDYGYTF	TGTGCCTGGTGGGGGGCTAGGGCAGGGGGGCTAAGGGACTATGGCTACACCTTC
TRBV6-6	TRBD2	.	TRBJ2-2	CASSYVTSGGELFF	TGTGCCAGCAGTTACGTGACTAGCGGAGGGGAGCTGTTTTTT
TRBV28	TRBD1	.	TRBJ1-2	CASSSRTGLDVGYTF	TGTGCCAGCAGTTCTCGGACAGGGTTGGATGTTGGCTACACCTTC
TRBV5-1	TRBD2	.	TRBJ2-5	CASSTAGLAGGGSKETQYF	TGCGCCAGCTCGACGGCGGGACTAGCGGGGGGGGGTTCGAAAGAGACCCAGTACTTC
TRBV6-5	.	.	TRBJ2-7	CASGRTSWQYF	TGTGCCAGCGGACGTACTAGCTGGCAGTACTTC
TRBV7-8	TRBD2	.	TRBJ2-7	CASSQLRGGLAGGPHEQYF	TGTGCCAGCAGCCAGCTGAGGGGAGGACTAGCGGGAGGGCCCCACGAGCAGTACTTC
TRBV10-3	.	.	TRBJ1-6	CAIRKTELETSPLHF	TGTGCCATCAGAAAGACGGAGCTCGAGACTTCACCCCTCCACTTT
TRBV30	.	.	TRBJ1-2	CAWSVQLGSDYGYTF	TGTGCCTGGAGTGTACAGCTGGGGAGTGACTATGGCTACACCTTC
TRBV5-4	.	.	TRBJ2-4	CASSQVERNIQYF	TGTGCCAGCAGCCAGGTGGAACGAAACATTCAGTACTTC
TRBV15	TRBD1	.	TRBJ1-6	CATSGPGQGNSPLHF	TGTGCCACCAGCGGCCCGGGACAGGGTAATTCACCCCTCCACTTT
TRBV28	.	once	TRBJ2-3	CASSFDGEGTDTQYF	TGTGCCAGCAGTTTCGACGGGGAGGGCACAGATACGCAGTATTTT